What follows is one T cell receptor beta chain and its context. This sample is part of a study of blood T cell repertoires in COVID-19. Study as a whole: Samples taken during acute and convalescent COVID-19 were collected in the United States, Italy and Spain. PBMCs, B-cell-depleted T cells, or T cells provided the cDNA or gDNA that made up the material.

In the original analysis: Cell counts per sample came from amplifying reference gene primers. Generated by immunoSEQ multiplex PCR, the TCRdb table keeps only in-frame clones and is missing some. For V, J and clone size, that table is used; D and trimming come from the DNA. Of under 55,000 clones listed, approximately 79% are singletons. The V end was cut by 4 bases, the J end by 3 bases, with 7 bases between. The CDR3 sequence is 12 residues long. Germline assignment: CDR1 LNHNV and CDR2 YYDKDF (reference sequence). The source of this sequence is a man in his sixties or seventies with acute or convalescent COVID-19. The sequenced material came from peripheral blood. The chain uses TRBV15 and TRBJ2-7; the D is unclear. The CDR3: CATSMSGYEQYF. The DNA of the CDR3 is TGTGCCACCAGCATGTCCGGCTACGAGCAGTACTTC.